This entry features one TCR beta chain sequence. Its antigen is still unknown. Each CDR3 protein gets one entry after TCRdb re-called the 5' RACE reads with MiXCR. The sample has fewer than 500,000 distinct CDR3 sequences, approximately 19% seen once; the top ten hold over 15%. These data belong to a study of T cells after yellow fever vaccination. V was pared by 3 bases and J by 9 bases, with 11 bases between. The CDR3 is 13 residues long. Germline values: CDR1 KGHDR, CDR2 SFDVKD. Study conclusions and caveats: Most primary-vaccination clones reappeared after the booster (approximately 95% CD4, 75% to 90% CD8).

This TCR was recovered from a man aged 18 to 29 who received the YFV17D yellow fever vaccine. Source: PBMCs, taken before the yellow fever booster vaccination. V is TRBV24-1 and J is TRBJ2-1; maybe TRBD1 (5 bases). In DNA form, the CDR3 reads TGTGCCACCAGTGATCGCGTTCAGGGTGAGCAGTTCTTC. Its protein is CATSDRVQGEQFF.